This T cell receptor (beta chain) was profiled in a study of T cell responses to AZD1222 COVID-19 vaccine. Looking at the study overall: Second-dose intervals near 4 or 12 weeks were combined.

Study conclusions and caveats: Spike-wide vaccine-associated CD4 TCRs dominated at 160-218 and 743-854. Donors were chiefly white British, with a greater number of females, and clonal diversity was perhaps underestimated.

As for this clone: Its antigen is as yet unknown.

The assay was immunoSEQ multiplex PCR, and TCRdb's table has in-frame clones only and misses some. The sample holds approximately 180,000 clones; approximately 92% are singletons and the top ten take about 10%. This CDR3 is 15 amino acids long. Germline loops: CDR1 GTSNPN, CDR2 SVGIG (reference sequence). Unmatched junction bases numbered 5, after V lost 0 bases and J lost 1 base. This receptor was obtained from an adult in good health. The V call is TRBV30, the J call TRBJ1-1; 7 bases match TRBD1. This material consisted of peripheral blood, taken on day 0 of AZD1222 vaccination. The CDR3 reads CAWSVRGGQNTEAFF. DNA of the CDR3: TGTGCCTGGAGTGTTCGAGGGGGCCAGAACACTGAAGCTTTCTTT.